Presented here are 6 T cell receptor beta chains from one specimen sequenced in a study of blood T cell repertoires in COVID-19. The method was immunoSEQ multiplex PCR; TCRdb's version includes in-frame clones alone and lacks a portion of them. Here the sample spans around 100,000 clones, about 77% being singletons. Specimen: peripheral blood. The receptors here all came from a woman aged 70-85 years with acute or convalescent COVID-19.

J is TRBJ1-4 and V is TRBV5-1, with a tentative D call TRBD1 (5 bases). V dropped 0 bases and J dropped 8 bases, with 14 bases sitting between them. The CDR3 is 15 amino acids. Germline CDR1 is SGHRS and CDR2 is YFSETQ. The CDR3 here is CASSLGTTAREKLFF. The CDR3 nucleotides read TGCGCCAGCAGCTTGGGGACGACAGCGAGGGAAAAACTGTTTTTT. Looking up the rest from reference TRBV5-1 and TRBJ1-4 gives the full variable domain: KAGVTQTPRYLIKTRGQQVTLSCSPISGHRSVSWYQQTPGQGLQFLFEYFSETQRNKGNFPGRFSGRQFSNSRSEMNVSTLELGDSALYLCASSLGTTAREKLFFGSGTQLSVL.

This clone was seen a few times. The CDR3 region has the DNA TGTGCCAGCAGCTTAACGGGGACAGCGAACACCGGGGAGCTGTTTTTT. Its translation: CASSLTGTANTGELFF. The chain uses TRBV7-3 and TRBJ2-2; 7 nucleotides align to TRBD1. Trimming removed 0 bases from V and 0 bases from J; junction bases left unmatched: 1. Germline CDR1 reads SGHTA; CDR2 reads FQGTGA. The CDR3 consists of 16 residues.

This chain links TRBV30 with TRBJ1-1; TRBD1 agrees at 9 bases. CDR3 length: 13 amino acids. Unmatched junction bases numbered 4, after V lost 2 bases and J lost 6 bases. Germline V gene lookup returns CDR1 GTSNPN and CDR2 SVGIG (reference sequence). The CDR3 DNA follows: TGTGCCTGGAGTAAGCGGACAGGGGCTGAAGCTTTCTTT. Translating gives CAWSKRTGAEAFF.

This sequence joins TRBV9 and TRBJ1-1, with D hard to call. CDR3 length: 16 amino acids. CDR1 and CDR2 (germline): SGDLS, YYNGEE. Between the trimmed V and J ends, which lost 4 bases and 1 base, there was a span of 17 bases. Here the CDR3 DNA reads TGTGCCAGCAGCCCCGCCCTTCACGGGTGGAACACTGAAGCTTTCTTT. Protein sequence: CASSPALHGWNTEAFF.

The rearrangement links TRBV11-2 to TRBJ2-5; 8 bases agree with TRBD1. The germline V gene encodes CDR1 SGHAT and CDR2 FQNNGV. This CDR3 spans 14 amino acids. Losses at the gene ends were 6 bases for V and 1 base for J; bases not matched to a gene: 4. The DNA of the CDR3 is TGTGCCAGCAGTCCGACAGGGGCCCAAGAGACCCAGTACTTC. It encodes CASSPTGAQETQYF.

The CDR3 sequence is CASSQGVAAEAFF. CDR3 sequence (DNA): TGTGCCAGCAGCCAAGGCGTAGCCGCTGAAGCTTTCTTT. The rearrangement uses TRBV3-1 (or the pseudogene TRBV3-2) and TRBJ1-1; D gene unclear. Germline V gene data show CDR1 as LGHDT and CDR2 as YNNKEL (reference sequence). This CDR3 contains 13 residues. The ends were cut back, 1 base at V and 6 bases at J, with 9 bases in the middle.